Shown below are 10 T cell receptor beta chains from a single sample sequenced in a study of cytomegalovirus exposure and HLA in healthy donors. Generated by immunoSEQ multiplex PCR, the TCRdb table keeps only in-frame clones and is missing some. The sample carries 45,000 to 60,000 clones, 85% to 95% recorded once. The sample was PBMCs. Every receptor here comes from a young woman in good health and CMV-seronegative.

The chain combines TRBV7-6 with TRBJ2-7; 10 bases map to TRBD2. This CDR3 spans 18 amino acids. The germline gives CDR1 SGHVS, CDR2 FNYEAQ. The J segment lost 2 bases and the V segment lost 4 bases, leaving 14 bases of the junction unmatched. DNA for the CDR3: TGTGCCAGCAGCTCCTTTCGGACTAGCGGTACATTACCCTACGAGCAGTACGTC. Amino acid sequence: CASSSFRTSGTLPYEQYV.

V gene TRBV9 combines with J gene TRBJ1-2; D possibly corresponds to TRBD1 (6 bases). In germline, CDR1 is SGDLS, CDR2 YYNGEE. V lost 0 bases and J lost 4, with 13 bases in between. The CDR3 spans 15 residues. CDR3 sequence reads: CASSVDGGAFYGYTF. CDR3 sequence (DNA): TGTGCCAGCAGCGTAGATGGGGGGGCGTTCTATGGCTACACCTTC.

V is TRBV5-1 and J is TRBJ2-3, with D uncertain. Germline V gives CDR1 SGHRS, CDR2 YFSETQ. V was pared by 3 bases and J by 2 bases, with 4 bases between. The CDR3 has 12 residues. For the CDR3, the DNA is TGCGCCAGCAGCTCTCCCACAGATACGCAGTATTTT. The encoded protein is CASSSPTDTQYF.

The chain recombines TRBV5-6 with TRBJ1-1; 8 nucleotides line up with TRBD1. V was pared by 0 bases and J by 8 bases, with 3 bases of the junction left unmatched. CDR3 size: 13 residues. The germline V gene encodes CDR1 SGHDT and CDR2 YYEEEE. CDR3 amino acids: CASSLERTGEAFF. DNA for the CDR3: TGTGCCAGCAGCTTGGAGAGGACAGGGGAAGCTTTCTTT.

The chain joins TRBV6-5 to TRBJ1-2; perhaps TRBD1 as D (5 bases). CDR1 and CDR2 (germline): MNHEY, SVGAGI. This CDR3 has 12 residues. V was clipped by 7 bases and J by 8 bases, with 14 bases between them. CDR3 amino acids: CASTNLGQGYTF. The DNA for the CDR3 is TGTGCCAGCACCAACTTGGGGCAAGGCTACACCTTC.

This chain links TRBV12-5 with TRBJ2-1, with D possibly TRBD2 on 6 matching bases. This CDR3 spans 15 amino acids. CDR1 is LGHNT and CDR2 is FRNRAP in the germline V gene. With 0 bases removed from V and 6 bases from J, the gap between germline ends came to 12 bases. The CDR3 nucleotides read TGTGCTAGTGGTTTGGTAGGTGCGGGAAGCAATGAGCAGTTCTTC. It is translated as CASGLVGAGSNEQFF.

The genes are TRBV2 and TRBJ2-7, with a weak D call TRBD2 (5 bases). CDR1 and CDR2 (germline): SNHLY, FYNNEI. V lost 4 bases and J lost 2, with 9 bases in between. The CDR3 has 13 amino acids. CDR3 sequence reads: CASSGRGTYEQYV. The CDR3, as DNA: TGTGCCAGCAGTGGTCGGGGTACCTACGAGCAGTACGTC.

This clone is judged medium-sized. The chain employs TRBV6-6 and TRBJ1-2, with D hard to call. The germline CDR1 and CDR2 sequences are MNHNY and SVGAGI (reference sequence). CDR3 size: 13 residues. V lost 0 bases and J lost 7, with 9 bases in between. Here the CDR3 DNA reads TGTGCCAGCAGTTACTCGATATTCAGTGGCTACACCTTC. Translation gives CASSYSIFSGYTF.

The chain combines TRBV10-3 with TRBJ2-7; D is possibly TRBD1 (5 bases). V was cut by 6 bases and J by 0 bases, with 9 bases left in between. This CDR3 has 13 residues. From germline, CDR1 is ENHRY and CDR2 SYGVKD. The CDR3 DNA reads as TGTGCCATCAGACAGGCAAGCTCCTACGAGCAGTACTTC. Protein product: CAIRQASSYEQYF.

The rearrangement joins TRBV9 to TRBJ1-1, with TRBD1 as a possible D gene (5 bases). The V and J ends lost 0 bases and 0 bases respectively, with 12 bases between them. Germline lookup yields CDR1 SGDLS and CDR2 YYNGEE. This CDR3 has 16 amino acids. The CDR3 nucleotides read TGTGCCAGCAGCGTAGGCAAGGGGCTGATGAACACTGAAGCTTTCTTT. Protein: CASSVGKGLMNTEAFF.